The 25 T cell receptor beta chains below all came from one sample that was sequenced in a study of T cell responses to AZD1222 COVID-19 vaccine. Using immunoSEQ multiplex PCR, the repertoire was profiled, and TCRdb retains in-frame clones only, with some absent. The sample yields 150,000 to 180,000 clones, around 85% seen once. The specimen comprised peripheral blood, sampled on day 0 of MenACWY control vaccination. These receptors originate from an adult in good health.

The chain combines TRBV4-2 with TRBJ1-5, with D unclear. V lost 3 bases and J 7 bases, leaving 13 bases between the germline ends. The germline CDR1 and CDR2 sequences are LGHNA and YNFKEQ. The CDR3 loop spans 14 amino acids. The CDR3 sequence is CASSQDLVGQPQHF. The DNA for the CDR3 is TGTGCCAGCAGCCAGGACCTGGTTGGGCAGCCCCAGCATTTT.

CDR3 loop: CASSLGADTQYF. In DNA form, the CDR3 reads TGCGCCAGCTCCCTAGGTGCAGATACGCAGTATTTT. The J gene is TRBJ2-3, the V gene TRBV5-1, with D unresolved. CDR1 and CDR2 from the germline V gene are SGHRS and YFSETQ. The CDR3 has 12 residues. V lost 7 bases to trimming and J lost 4 bases, with 10 bases between them.

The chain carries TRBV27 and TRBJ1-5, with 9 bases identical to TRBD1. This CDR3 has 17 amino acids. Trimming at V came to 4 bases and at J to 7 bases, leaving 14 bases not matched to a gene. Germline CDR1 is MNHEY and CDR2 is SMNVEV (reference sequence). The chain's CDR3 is CASSSATLDRGNQPQHF. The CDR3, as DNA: TGTGCCAGCAGTTCTGCAACCTTAGACAGGGGGAACCAGCCCCAGCATTTT.

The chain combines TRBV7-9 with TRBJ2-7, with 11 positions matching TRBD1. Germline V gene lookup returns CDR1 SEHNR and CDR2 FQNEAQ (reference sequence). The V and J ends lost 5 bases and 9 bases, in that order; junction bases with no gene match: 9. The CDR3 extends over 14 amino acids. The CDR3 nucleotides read TGTGCCAGCAGCCAGGGGACAGGGGGTGAGGTGCAGTACGTC. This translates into CASSQGTGGEVQYV.

The CDR3 region has the DNA TGTGCTAGTGGTTTGTTTATAGGGGGGCGGCCTAACACCGGGGAGCTGTTTTTT. This codes for CASGLFIGGRPNTGELFF. V is TRBV12-5 and J is TRBJ2-2; perhaps D is TRBD1 or TRBD2 (6 bases each). The CDR3 consists of 18 residues. The V gene's germline CDR1 is LGHNT and CDR2 FRNRAP. The V gene lost 2 bases and the J gene lost 2 bases, with 18 bases spanning the gap.

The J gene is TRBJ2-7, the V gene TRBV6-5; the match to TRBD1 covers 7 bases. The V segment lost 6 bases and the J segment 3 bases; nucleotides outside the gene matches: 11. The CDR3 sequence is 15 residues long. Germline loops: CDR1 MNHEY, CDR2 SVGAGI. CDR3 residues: CASSLLRDRFYEQYV. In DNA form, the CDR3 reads TGTGCCAGCAGCCTACTCCGGGACAGATTCTACGAGCAGTACGTC.

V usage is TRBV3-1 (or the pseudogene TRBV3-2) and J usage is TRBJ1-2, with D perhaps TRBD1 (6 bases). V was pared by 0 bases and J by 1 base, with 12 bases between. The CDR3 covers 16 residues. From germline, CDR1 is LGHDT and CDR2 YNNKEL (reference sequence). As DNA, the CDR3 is TGTGCCAGCAGCCAAGATTGGGAGGGGGATAACTATGGCTACACCTTC. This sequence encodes CASSQDWEGDNYGYTF.

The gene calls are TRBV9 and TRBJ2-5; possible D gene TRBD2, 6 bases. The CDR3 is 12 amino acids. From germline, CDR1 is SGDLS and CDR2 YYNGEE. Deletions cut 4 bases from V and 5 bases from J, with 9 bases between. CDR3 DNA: TGTGCCAGCAGCTCGGGGGTTGAGACCCAGTACTTC. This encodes CASSSGVETQYF.

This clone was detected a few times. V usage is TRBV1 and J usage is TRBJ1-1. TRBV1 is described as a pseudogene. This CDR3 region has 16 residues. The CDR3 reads CTSRLPIRSEYSEAFF. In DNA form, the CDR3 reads TGCACCAGCAGACTACCTATCAGGTCGGAGTACTCTGAAGCTTTCTTT.

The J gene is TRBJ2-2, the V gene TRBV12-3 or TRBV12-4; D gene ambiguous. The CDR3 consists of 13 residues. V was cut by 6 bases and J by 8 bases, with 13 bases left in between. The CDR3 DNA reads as TGTGCCAGCAGCCCGAAAATCAAAGGGGAGCTGTTTTTT. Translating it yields CASSPKIKGELFF.

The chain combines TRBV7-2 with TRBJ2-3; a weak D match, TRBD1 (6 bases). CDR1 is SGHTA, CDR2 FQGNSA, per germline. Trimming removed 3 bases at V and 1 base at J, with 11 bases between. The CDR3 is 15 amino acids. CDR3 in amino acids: CASSLRGMGTDTQYF. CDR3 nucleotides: TGTGCCAGCAGCTTGAGGGGGATGGGCACAGATACGCAGTATTTT.

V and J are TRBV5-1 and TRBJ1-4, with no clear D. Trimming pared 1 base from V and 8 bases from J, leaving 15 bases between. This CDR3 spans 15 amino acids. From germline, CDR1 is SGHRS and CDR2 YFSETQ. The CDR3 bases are TGCGCCAGCAGCTTGTTCGAAGGGTCCCAGGAAAAACTGTTTTTT. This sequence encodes CASSLFEGSQEKLFF.

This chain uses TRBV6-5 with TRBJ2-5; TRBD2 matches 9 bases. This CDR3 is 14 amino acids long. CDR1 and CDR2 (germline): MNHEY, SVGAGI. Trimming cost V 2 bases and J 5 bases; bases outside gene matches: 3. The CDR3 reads CASSYNSGSETQYF. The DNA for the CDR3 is TGTGCCAGCAGTTACAATAGCGGGAGTGAGACCCAGTACTTC.

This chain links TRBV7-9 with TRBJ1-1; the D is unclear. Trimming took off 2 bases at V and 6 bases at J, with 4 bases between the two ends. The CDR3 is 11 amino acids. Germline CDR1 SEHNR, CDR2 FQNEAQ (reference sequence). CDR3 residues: CASSLSSEAFF. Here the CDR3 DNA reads TGTGCCAGCAGCTTAAGTTCTGAAGCTTTCTTT.

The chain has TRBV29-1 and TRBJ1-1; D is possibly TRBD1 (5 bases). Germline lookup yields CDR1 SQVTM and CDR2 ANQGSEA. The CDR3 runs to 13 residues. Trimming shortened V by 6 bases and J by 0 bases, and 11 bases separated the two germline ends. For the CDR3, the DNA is TGCAGCGTGATTCAGGGTGTGAACACTGAAGCTTTCTTT. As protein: CSVIQGVNTEAFF.

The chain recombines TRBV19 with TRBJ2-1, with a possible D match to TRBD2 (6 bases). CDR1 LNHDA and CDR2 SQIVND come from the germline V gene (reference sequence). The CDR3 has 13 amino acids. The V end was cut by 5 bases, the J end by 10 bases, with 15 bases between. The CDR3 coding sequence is TGTGCCAGTAGTCCGCGGGGAAAGCAGGAGCAGTTCTTC. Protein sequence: CASSPRGKQEQFF. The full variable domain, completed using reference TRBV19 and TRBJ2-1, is DGGITQSPKYLFRKEGQNVTLSCEQNLNHDAMYWYRQDPGQGLRLIYYSQIVNDFQKGDIAEGYSVSREKKESFPLTVTSAQKNPTAFYLCASSPRGKQEQFFGPGTRLTVL.

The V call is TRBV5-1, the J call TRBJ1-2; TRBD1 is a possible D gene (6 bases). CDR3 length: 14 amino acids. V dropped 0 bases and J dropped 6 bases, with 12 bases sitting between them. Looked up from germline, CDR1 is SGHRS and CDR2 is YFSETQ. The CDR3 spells CASSLDGGRDGYTF. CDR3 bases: TGCGCCAGCAGCTTGGATGGGGGCAGGGATGGCTACACCTTC.

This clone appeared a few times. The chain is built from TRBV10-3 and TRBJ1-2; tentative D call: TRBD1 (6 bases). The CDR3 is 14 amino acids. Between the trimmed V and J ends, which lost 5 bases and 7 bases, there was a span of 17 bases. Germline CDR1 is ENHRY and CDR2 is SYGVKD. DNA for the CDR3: TGTGCCATCAGTAGTCCCGGGACACGGTCTGGCTACACCTTC. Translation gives CAISSPGTRSGYTF.

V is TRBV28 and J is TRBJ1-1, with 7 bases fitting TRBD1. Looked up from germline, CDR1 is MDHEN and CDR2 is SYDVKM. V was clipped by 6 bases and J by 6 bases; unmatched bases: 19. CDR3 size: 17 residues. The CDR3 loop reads CASSTDRELYFSSEAFF. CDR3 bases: TGTGCCAGCAGCACAGACAGGGAGCTCTACTTTTCCTCTGAAGCTTTCTTT.

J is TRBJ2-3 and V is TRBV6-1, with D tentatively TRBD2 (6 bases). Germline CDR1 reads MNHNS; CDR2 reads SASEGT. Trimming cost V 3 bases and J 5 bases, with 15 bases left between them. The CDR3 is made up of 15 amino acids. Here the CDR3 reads CASSDKATSEDTQYF. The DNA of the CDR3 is TGTGCCAGCAGTGACAAGGCGACTAGTGAAGATACGCAGTATTTT.

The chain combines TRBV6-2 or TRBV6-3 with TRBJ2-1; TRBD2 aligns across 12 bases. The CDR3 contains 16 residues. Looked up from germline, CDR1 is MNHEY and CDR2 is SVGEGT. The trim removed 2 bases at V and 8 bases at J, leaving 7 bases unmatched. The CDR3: CASSYSLAGGPHEQFF. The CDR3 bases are TGTGCCAGCAGTTACAGTCTAGCGGGAGGGCCGCATGAGCAGTTCTTC.

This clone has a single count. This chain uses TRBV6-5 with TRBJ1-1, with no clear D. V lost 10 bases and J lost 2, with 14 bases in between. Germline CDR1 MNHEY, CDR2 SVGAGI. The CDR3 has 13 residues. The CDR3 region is CATQRTHNTEAFF. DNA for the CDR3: TGTGCCACCCAGAGGACCCACAACACTGAAGCTTTCTTT.

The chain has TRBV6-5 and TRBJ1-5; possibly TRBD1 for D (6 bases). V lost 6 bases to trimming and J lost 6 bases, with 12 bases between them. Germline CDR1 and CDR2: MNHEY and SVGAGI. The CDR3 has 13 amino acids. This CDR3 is CASSPEGVQPQHF. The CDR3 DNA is TGTGCCAGCAGCCCGGAGGGGGTTCAGCCCCAGCATTTT.

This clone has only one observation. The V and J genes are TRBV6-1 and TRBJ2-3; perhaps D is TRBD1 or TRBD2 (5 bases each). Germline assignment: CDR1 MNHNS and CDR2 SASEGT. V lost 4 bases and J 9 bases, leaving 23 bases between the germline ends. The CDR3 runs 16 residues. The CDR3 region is CASSGYRDPTKGTQYF. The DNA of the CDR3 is TGTGCCAGCAGTGGATACCGGGACCCCACCAAGGGGACGCAGTATTTT.

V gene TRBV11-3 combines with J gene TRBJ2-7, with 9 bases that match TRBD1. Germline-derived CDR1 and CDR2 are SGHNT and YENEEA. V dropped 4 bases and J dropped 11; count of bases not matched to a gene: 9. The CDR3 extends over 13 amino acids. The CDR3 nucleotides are TGTGCCAGCAGCTACAATTTGAGGGACAGGGAGTACTTC. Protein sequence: CASSYNLRDREYF.